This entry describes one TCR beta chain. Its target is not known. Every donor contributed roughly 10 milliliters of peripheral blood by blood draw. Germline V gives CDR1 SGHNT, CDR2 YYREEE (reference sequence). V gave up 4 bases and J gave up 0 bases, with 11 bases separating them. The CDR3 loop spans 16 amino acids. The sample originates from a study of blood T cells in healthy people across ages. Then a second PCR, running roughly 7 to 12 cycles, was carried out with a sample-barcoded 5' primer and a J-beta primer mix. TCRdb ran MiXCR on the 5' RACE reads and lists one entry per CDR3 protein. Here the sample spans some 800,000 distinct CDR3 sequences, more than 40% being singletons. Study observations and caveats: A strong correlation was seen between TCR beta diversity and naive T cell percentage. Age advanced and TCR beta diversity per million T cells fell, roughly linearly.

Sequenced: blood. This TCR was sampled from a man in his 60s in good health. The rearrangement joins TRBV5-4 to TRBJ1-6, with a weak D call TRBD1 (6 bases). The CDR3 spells CASSAGEGSYNSPLHF. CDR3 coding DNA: TGTGCCAGCAGCGCAGGGGAGGGCTCCTATAATTCACCCCTCCACTTT.